This T cell receptor beta chain was documented in a study of radiotherapy plus CTLA-4 blockade in lung cancer. The CDR3 sequence is 18 residues long. Trimming removed 1 base from V and 0 bases from J, with 13 bases in between. CDR1 SGHTA and CDR2 FQGNSA come from the germline V gene. Measured with immunoSEQ multiplex PCR; TCRdb has only the in-frame clones, and not every one. The data show tens of thousands of clones, with approximately 66% seen just once and approximately 3.9% held by the top ten. The sequenced sample was peripheral blood, obtained from a patient treated with radiotherapy plus ipilimumab. This chain joins TRBV7-2 and TRBJ2-6; the D gene could be TRBD1 or TRBD2 (5 bases each). This TCR was recovered from a human donor with non-small cell lung cancer who had stable disease on radiotherapy plus ipilimumab. The CDR3 DNA reads TGTGCCAGCAGCTTAGACGCAGGGACCCTCTCTGGGGCCAACGTCCTGACTTTC. Residues: CASSLDAGTLSGANVLTF.